This T cell receptor (beta chain) emerged from a study of shared T cell receptors in the human thymus. This clone was seen just once. The CDR3 spans 16 residues. Per germline, CDR1 MNHNY and CDR2 SVGAGI (reference sequence). Trimming at V came to 5 bases and at J to 2 bases, leaving 7 bases not matched to a gene. The protocol was immunoSEQ multiplex PCR, while the TCRdb copy is restricted to in-frame clones and leaves out a portion. The sample consists of some 640,000 clones, around 87% of them appearing once. The same specimen was also included in a second study, on human thymus T cells. From that second work: Having surgery to correct congenital heart defects, healthy Finnish infants acted as the donors. Corrective heart surgery yielded the resections from which the thymus tissue came. An apparent bias in V and J gene usage was seen in thymic and blood repertoires. Related work showed strongly overlapping thymic repertoires across unrelated individuals.

The rearrangement links TRBV6-6 to TRBJ2-3; 10 bases align to TRBD2. The clonotype was recovered from a boy in the first two years of life with a congenital heart defect. The sequencing sample was made of thymocytes. Here the CDR3 DNA reads TGTGCCAGCAGTCACCCCGGACTAGCGGCCACAGATACGCAGTATTTT. Encoded protein: CASSHPGLAATDTQYF.